Sequencing of this T cell receptor (beta chain) was carried out in a study of T cell responses to AZD1222 COVID-19 vaccine listed by TCRdb under 2021. Concerning the study at large: TCR sequencing covered approximately 230 trial participants: 200 to 220 given two doses of AZD1222 and approximately 26 given two doses of MenACWY control vaccine. Trial participants were enrolled into age subgroups of 18-55, 56-69 and 70-plus years, which contained 148, 28 and 57 TCR-sequenced participants, respectively. What the work shows at the level of the full study, not this receptor alone: CD4 TCRs associated with the vaccine covered the entire spike protein, and the dominant responses were in regions 160-218 and 743-854. Participants were mostly white British and included more females than males, and it was suggested by the authors that clonal diversity may have been underestimated. The 56-69-year group was small, and its depth increase did not reach significance, likely because of low power. Conclusions about previously exposed vaccinees are limited, since just 5 to 7 AZD1222 recipients were seropositive for SARS-CoV-2 at baseline. Reportedly, almost half of the unique spike-specific TCRs recognized epitopes lying outside the regions that are mutated in the B.1.351 and B.1.1.7 variants. After two AZD1222 doses, spike-specific TCR breadth and depth were significantly higher than at day 0 and than in MenACWY recipients. Because no samples from the day 14 peak response were available, repertoires could be characterized only after the peak T cell response.

The germline V gene provides CDR1 SGHAT and CDR2 FQNNGV. Taken from cysteine to phenylalanine, the CDR3 has 13 residues. Only CDR3 DNA is held: 39 bases, read in frame from base 1. A distance of 3 bases separates the germline ends of V and J, which lose 1 base and 0 bases respectively. The time point label corresponds to: baseline before first vaccination. Sample treatment or condition, as interpreted from the label and publication: meningococcal conjugate vaccine given as trial control. Vaccinee samples came from UK trials COV001 and COV002, including a single-blind randomized controlled phase 2/3 trial of AZD1222 (ChAdOx1 nCoV-19) in healthy adults. For TCRbeta chain sequencing, PBMC samples were collected from trial participants at day 0 and at day 28 after the second dose. The CDR3 regions of human TCRbeta chains were analyzed by immunosequencing. The authors' pipeline ran thus. TCRs in the repertoires were matched against a reference library of SARS-CoV-2-specific TCRs that had been generated with the MIRA antigen-specificity platform. Breadth meant the fraction of unique TCRs that were SARS-CoV-2-associated, whereas depth meant the fraction of total T cells that were SARS-CoV-2-associated. Using the MIRA data, every spike-specific TCR was mapped to the spike region that the TCR reacted to and assigned to either a CD4 or a CD8 class. Log10-transformed breadth and depth values were compared by one-way ANOVA with Sidak's multiple comparisons tests. TCRdb obtained this table from immuneACCESS and retained in-frame rearrangements with V and J assigned. These tables miss some clones; where compared with another copy, unresolved V genes account for less than half of the shortfall, and the remainder is unexplained. That table gives V, J and clone size, and the DNA gave D and trimming. This sample gives under 85,000 clones in total; over 75% of them show up just once. The ten largest clones add up to about 5.5% of the sample.

This clone occurred once. Its binding antigen is unknown. Per-base qualities were not stored, and no clone one base away is much larger. This TCR came from an adult in good health. The sequences come from peripheral blood, collected on day 0 of MenACWY control vaccination. The receptor chain draws on TRBV11-2 and TRBJ1-1; the D gene is not confidently resolved. The CDR3 amino acid sequence is: CASSLGLNTEAFF. The sequenced DNA: TGTGCCAGCAGCTTAGGTCTGAACACTGAAGCTTTCTTT.